This T cell receptor beta chain is from a study of CD8+ T cells in alopecia areata. Whole-study findings and limits: On tofacitinib, scalp and blood still held many of the expanded lesional clones. Sharing of TCR sequences between patients (possibly for HLA-related reasons) was less clear than in mice.

Extraction and reverse transcription of RNA yielded cDNA as the sequencing template. Data came from immunoSEQ multiplex PCR; TCRdb stores just in-frame clones and leaves some out. The table lists approximately 210,000 clones, roughly 60% of them singletons. Worth noting for this clone: Its antigen is undetermined.

Indicated treatment: oral pan-JAK inhibitor, 5-10 mg twice daily. This CDR3 region has 14 residues. Germline V CDR1 and CDR2: GTSNPN, SVGIG (reference sequence). V trimming: 0 bases; J trimming: 8 bases; junction bases outside the gene matches: 5. This chain links TRBV30 with TRBJ1-4; 8 positions agree with TRBD1. The sample consisted of CD4+ T cells sorted from blood, taken at week 24, from a patient treated with tofacitinib. The clonotype comes from a human donor with alopecia areata. CDR3 loop: CAWSVGTGGEKLFF. The DNA of the CDR3 is TGTGCCTGGAGTGTCGGAACAGGGGGAGAAAAACTGTTTTTT. Full variable domain (rest looked up from reference TRBV30 and TRBJ1-4): SQTIHQWPATLVQPVGSPLSLECTVEGTSNPNLYWYRQAAGRGLQLLFYSVGIGQISSEVPQNLSASRPQDRQFILSSKKLLLSDSGFYLCAWSVGTGGEKLFFGSGTQLSVL.